The 3 T cell receptor beta chains given below trace back to one sample, sequenced in a study of shared clonotypes between healthy human individuals. TCRdb keeps only in-frame clones here, not all; method: immunoSEQ multiplex PCR. The table records about 320,000 clones, roughly 84% of them present only once. Input material: memory CD8+ T cells sorted from blood. Subset of the sample: CD45RO+ cells pooled with CCR7-negative TemRA cells. Source of these receptors: a man between 18 and 29 years old in good health.

The rearrangement joins TRBV2 to TRBJ1-6; D unclear. V was trimmed by 10 bases and J by 9 bases, leaving 19 bases between them. Germline V CDR1 and CDR2: SNHLY, FYNNEI. CDR3 size: 14 residues. CDR3 sequence reads: CATTQELLGSPLHF. The DNA for the CDR3 is TGTGCCACGACCCAGGAGCTTTTAGGTTCACCCCTCCACTTT.

The V call is TRBV4-1, the J call TRBJ2-7; D not resolved. There are 14 residues in the CDR3. In germline, CDR1 is MGHRA, CDR2 YSYEKL. V lost 0 bases and J lost 0, with 6 bases in between. CDR3: CASSQDPVSYEQYF. As DNA, the CDR3 is TGCGCCAGCAGCCAAGACCCCGTCTCCTACGAGCAGTACTTC.

V gene TRBV6-5 combines with J gene TRBJ1-2, with TRBD1 as a possible D gene (5 bases). V shed 0 bases and J shed 7 bases, with 18 bases lying between them. This CDR3 contains 16 residues. The V gene's germline CDR1 is MNHEY and CDR2 SVGAGI. This CDR3 reads CASSYSQGSLLGGYTF. In DNA, the CDR3 is TGTGCCAGCAGTTACTCGCAGGGAAGTCTGTTGGGTGGCTACACCTTC.